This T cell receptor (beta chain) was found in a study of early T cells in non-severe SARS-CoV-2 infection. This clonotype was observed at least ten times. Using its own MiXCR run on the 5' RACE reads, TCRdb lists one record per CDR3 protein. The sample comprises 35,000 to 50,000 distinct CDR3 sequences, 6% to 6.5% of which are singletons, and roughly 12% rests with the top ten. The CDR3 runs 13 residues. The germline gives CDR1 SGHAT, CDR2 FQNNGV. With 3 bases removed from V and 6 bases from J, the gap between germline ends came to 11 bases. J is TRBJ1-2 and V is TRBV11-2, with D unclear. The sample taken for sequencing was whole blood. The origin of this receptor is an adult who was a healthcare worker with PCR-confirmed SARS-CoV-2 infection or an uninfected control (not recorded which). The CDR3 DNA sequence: TGTGCCAGCAGCTTCGGGTTGGCGGATGGCTACACCTTC. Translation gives CASSFGLADGYTF.